The following is a TCR beta chain sequence with its context. No antigen is known for it. The data were taken from a study of Tregs in tolerant kidney transplant recipients. Across the whole study: Mixed chimerism was transient after nonmyeloablative marrow transplants from related graft donors.

Study-wide points: Validation in larger populations is needed because few patients were studied. Biological reproducibility was not directly addressed in this study.

The repertoire was sequenced with immunoSEQ multiplex PCR; TCRdb's copy has only in-frame clones and lacks some. This sample carries about 73,000 clones, 95% to 98% of them seen once, and the ten largest clones take around 0.5%. Unstimulated Tregs (CD4+CD25+CD127-) and CD4+CD25- non-Tregs were sorted from PBMCs. The CDR3 extends over 12 amino acids. From germline, CDR1 is SGHTA and CDR2 FQGNSA. Trimming took off 5 bases at V and 5 bases at J, with 9 bases between the two ends. The V call is TRBV7-2, the J call TRBJ2-5; D is unclear. This sequence was found in a human donor who received a combined kidney and bone marrow transplant. Source: CD4+ T cells from blood, taken before the transplant. The CDR3 protein is CASSLLLETQYF. The CDR3 DNA reads as TGTGCCAGCAGCCTCTTATTGGAGACCCAGTACTTC.